The rows below give T cell receptor beta chains drawn from one sample of a study of blood T cell repertoires in COVID-19. The assay was immunoSEQ multiplex PCR, and TCRdb's table has in-frame clones only and misses some. The sample carries some 150,000 clones, approximately 91% recorded once. The sample taken for sequencing was peripheral blood. All receptors derive from a woman aged 70-85 years with acute or convalescent COVID-19. The CDR3 runs from the conserved cysteine through the conserved F or W. D genes are given only for firm matches. Rows give clone size only sometimes, using once, few, many, or a class for an expanded clone.

V gene	clone size	D gene	J gene	CDR3 DNA	CDR3 protein
TRBV5-6	.	.	TRBJ1-6	TGTGCCAGCAGCCGGGAAGCTTCCAATTCACCCCTCCACTTT	CASSREASNSPLHF
TRBV3-1/TRBV3-2	.	.	TRBJ1-2	TGTGCCAGCAGCCAAGCAGGGGCCAACTATGGCTACACCTTC	CASSQAGANYGYTF
TRBV28	few	.	TRBJ1-1	TGTGCCAGCATTCCTCCTACAGTGAGCACTGAAGCTTTCTTT	CASIPPTVSTEAFF
TRBV19	.	TRBD1	TRBJ2-7	TGTGCCAGTAGTATGGGGACAGCCTCCGAGCAGTACTTC	CASSMGTASEQYF
TRBV5-1	.	.	TRBJ1-2	TGCGCCAGCAGCTTGGAACTCTCTTATGGCTACACCTTC	CASSLELSYGYTF
TRBV7-2	.	TRBD1	TRBJ1-6	TGTGCCAGCAGCTTTTGGGACAGGGGCAATTCACCCCTCCACTTT	CASSFWDRGNSPLHF
TRBV15	.	TRBD2	TRBJ2-1	TGTGCCACCAGCAGAACTAGCGGGGGGGCCTACAATGAGCAGTTCTTC	CATSRTSGGAYNEQFF
TRBV7-9	once	TRBD2	TRBJ2-1	TGTGCCAGCAGCCCCAGCGCGGGGGACCTATACAATGAGCAGTTCTTC	CASSPSAGDLYNEQFF
TRBV4-1	.	.	TRBJ2-7	TGCGCCAGCAGCCAAGATGGGGAGAGGGATGGGGAGCAGTACTTC	CASSQDGERDGEQYF
TRBV30	.	TRBD1	TRBJ1-6	TGTGCCTGTATGGGACAGTATAATTCACCCCTCCACTTT	CACMGQYNSPLHF
TRBV6-1	.	.	TRBJ1-5	TGTGCCAGCAGTGACGGTAGAAGTCAGCCCCAGCATTTT	CASSDGRSQPQHF
TRBV6-5	.	.	TRBJ1-2	TGTGCCAGCAGTTCTTTAGGGGCTGGCTATGGCTACACCTTC	CASSSLGAGYGYTF
TRBV15	.	.	TRBJ1-1	TGTGCCACCAGCAGAGATCGGGGGGGAGGAGTTGAACCTTTCTTT	CATSRDRGGGVEPFF
TRBV7-4	.	.	TRBJ1-5	TGTGCCAGCAGCTGGGGGGACGGCGCGAAAGGGGATAGCAATCAGCCCCAGCATTTT	CASSWGDGAKGDSNQPQHF
TRBV2	.	.	TRBJ1-5	TGTGCCAGCAGTGAAGGGTTTCCCGGTGGTCAGCCCCAGCATTTT	CASSEGFPGGQPQHF
TRBV9	.	TRBD1	TRBJ1-6	TGTGCCAGCAGCGTAGGGGACAGGGGCCCCCCAAGGAGTGCCCCACCCCTCCACTTT	CASSVGDRGPPRSAPPLHF
TRBV19	few	TRBD1	TRBJ1-5	TGTGCCAGTAGTATGCAGGGGGAACAGCCCCAGCATTTT	CASSMQGEQPQHF
TRBV15	.	TRBD2	TRBJ2-1	TGTGCCACCAGCAGAGATAAAGGGACTAGCGGTCCCCATGAGCAGTTCTTC	CATSRDKGTSGPHEQFF
TRBV6-1	.	TRBD1	TRBJ2-7	TGTGCCAGCAGTGAAATCGGGGACAGCTACGAGCAGTACTTC	CASSEIGDSYEQYF
TRBV5-6	.	.	TRBJ1-5	TGTGCCAGCAGCTTGAGAGGCCAGCCCCAGCATTTT	CASSLRGQPQHF
TRBV18	.	.	TRBJ1-2	TGTGCCAGCTCGCCCAGCGACTATGGCTACACCTTC	CASSPSDYGYTF
TRBV4-3	.	TRBD2	TRBJ2-2	TGCGCCAGCAGCCAAGGGCCTCGGGGGGGGCCCCGGGGCGGGGAGCTGTTTTTT	CASSQGPRGGPRGGELFF
TRBV3-1/TRBV3-2	.	TRBD2	TRBJ2-3	TGTGCCAGCAGCCAAGTGCGGGGGACCACAGATACGCAGTATTTT	CASSQVRGTTDTQYF
TRBV6-5	.	.	TRBJ1-2	TGTGCCAGCAGTTACAGGTGGGGAGCTAACTATGGCTACACCTTC	CASSYRWGANYGYTF
TRBV6-1	.	.	TRBJ1-3	TGTGCCAGCAGTGAAGCGTGGTACAACAGAGCTCAGAGCTCTGGAAACACCATATATTTT	CASSEAWYNRAQSSGNTIYF
TRBV6-1	.	.	TRBJ1-4	TGTGCCAGCAGTGAACACTTAACTAATGAAAAACTGTTTTTT	CASSEHLTNEKLFF
TRBV20-1	.	.	TRBJ1-1	TGCAGTGCTAGAGTCCGAGGGGAAGCTTTCTTT	CSARVRGEAFF
TRBV18	.	.	TRBJ2-2	TGTGCCAGCTCACCATCCCGTACGAACACCGGGGAGCTGTTTTTT	CASSPSRTNTGELFF
TRBV10-3	.	.	TRBJ2-7	TGTGCCAACGGGCCTGCGGGTTACGAGCAGTACTTC	CANGPAGYEQYF
TRBV25-1	.	.	TRBJ1-5	TGTGCCAGCAGTGAAGGTGGGGAGGGACAGCCCCAGCATTTT	CASSEGGEGQPQHF
TRBV6-2/TRBV6-3	.	TRBD2	TRBJ2-7	TGTGCCAGCAGTTATACTAGCGGGGCGTACGAGCAGTACTTC	CASSYTSGAYEQYF
TRBV5-8	.	TRBD1	TRBJ1-2	TGTGCCAGCAGCCCTGGACAGGGTGGATATGGCTACACCTTC	CASSPGQGGYGYTF
TRBV3-1/TRBV3-2	.	.	TRBJ2-7	TGTGCCAGCAGCCAAGATTTCGACAGGTCCTACGAGCAGTACTTC	CASSQDFDRSYEQYF
TRBV10-3	once	TRBD1	TRBJ1-5	TGTGCCATCAGCAGGACAGGGGGCCGTAATCAGCCCCAGCATTTT	CAISRTGGRNQPQHF
TRBV10-3	.	.	TRBJ1-1	TGTGCCATCAGGGGGTCGGGGTTCGGCACTGAAGCTTTCTTT	CAIRGSGFGTEAFF
TRBV3-1/TRBV3-2	.	.	TRBJ2-1	TGTGCCAGCAGCCAAGAGTCGGGACGGGGGGCTTGGAATGAGCAGTTCTTC	CASSQESGRGAWNEQFF
TRBV6-5	.	.	TRBJ1-2	TGTGCCAGCAGTAACAGCGGCTATGGCTACACCTTC	CASSNSGYGYTF
TRBV4-3	.	.	TRBJ1-5	TGCGCCAGCAGCCAAGCCCTGGTGGGCCAGCCCCAGCATTTT	CASSQALVGQPQHF
TRBV5-8	.	TRBD1	TRBJ1-2	TGTGCCAGCAGCTTGGTTGGACAGGGTGTCTATGGCTACACCTTC	CASSLVGQGVYGYTF
TRBV27	.	TRBD2	TRBJ2-4	TGTGCCAGCAGTTTTAGCGGGGTAGCCAAAAACATTCAGTACTTC	CASSFSGVAKNIQYF
TRBV18	.	TRBD1	TRBJ1-2	TGTGCCAGCTCACCACCGCAACAGGGGGTCGTTAAGGGCTATGGCTACACCTTC	CASSPPQQGVVKGYGYTF
TRBV20-1	.	.	TRBJ2-5	TGCAGTGCTAGTTTGGTTCAGGGGCTTTCAGAGACCCAGTACTTC	CSASLVQGLSETQYF
TRBV15	.	TRBD2	TRBJ2-3	TGTGCCACCAGCGGAAACCAGGCTAGCGGTCGATTCACAGATACGCAGTATTTT	CATSGNQASGRFTDTQYF
TRBV24-1	.	.	TRBJ1-1	TGTGCCACCAGTGATCTTTTGAACACTGAAGCTTTCTTT	CATSDLLNTEAFF
TRBV18	few	TRBD1	TRBJ2-2	TGTGCCAGCTCCCAGAGAAGACAGGGGGTTTCGAGTCCCGGGGAGCTGTTTTTT	CASSQRRQGVSSPGELFF
TRBV5-1	.	TRBD1	TRBJ2-2	TGCGCCAGCCGTCCCAACAGGGGTGGGAACACCGGGGAGCTGTTTTTT	CASRPNRGGNTGELFF